This TCR beta chain was captured by sequencing in a study of cytomegalovirus exposure and HLA in healthy donors. Findings of the study overall: For TCR beta chains, V- and J-gene trimming was later linked to a missense DCLRE1C variant.

Primers included in the PCR were 60 Vbeta and 13 Jbeta primers. Sequencing was performed with immunoSEQ multiplex PCR; in TCRdb, only in-frame clones are kept and a portion is missing. The repertoire holds fewer than 200,000 clones, approximately 81% seen once, with just over 2.5% in the top ten. Trimming took 5 bases from V and 0 from J, leaving 7 bases between them. The CDR3 extends over 13 amino acids. Germline CDR1 reads SGHNT; CDR2 reads YENEEA. A remark on this clone: Its specificity is not known.

The TCR comes from a man aged 30 to 39 in good health and CMV-seropositive. The gene calls are TRBV11-3 and TRBJ2-5; no clear D gene. The material sequenced was PBMCs. CDR3 protein: CASSRAYQETQYF. DNA for the CDR3: TGTGCCAGCAGCCGAGCGTACCAAGAGACCCAGTACTTC.